Below are 29 T cell receptor beta chains sequenced from a single sample in a study of blood T cells in healthy people across ages. Primers used in a second PCR of roughly 6 to 11 cycles were a sample-barcoded 5' primer and a J-beta primer mix. TCRdb ran MiXCR on the 5' RACE reads and lists one entry per CDR3 protein. Of 590,000 or so distinct CDR3 sequences in the sample, roughly 30% are singletons; the top ten hold approximately 15%. Specimen: blood. All receptors derive from a woman older than 75 in good health.

This clonotype was seen repeatedly, ten times or more. The chain employs TRBV7-9 and TRBJ1-2; the match to TRBD1 covers 8 bases. The CDR3 sequence is 14 residues long. CDR1 SEHNR and CDR2 FQNEAQ come from the germline V gene (reference sequence). V lost 5 bases and J lost 8; bases outside the gene matches: 10. The CDR3 sequence is CASSPAGQVGGYTF. Written as DNA, the CDR3 is TGTGCCAGCAGCCCCGCGGGACAGGTCGGGGGCTACACCTTC.

This clonotype was seen only a few times. A much larger clone differs from this one at a single base, so this may be a read error. The V and J genes are TRBV7-2 and TRBJ2-3; D not certain. Germline V gives CDR1 SGHTA, CDR2 FQGNSA. The CDR3 totals 14 residues. The CDR3 reads CARSVNPGTDTQYF. DNA for the CDR3: TGTGCCCGCAGCGTCAACCCCGGCACAGATACGCAGTATTTT. Full variable domain (outside the CDR3, taken from reference TRBV7-2 and TRBJ2-3): GAGVSQSPSNKVTEKGKDVELRCDPISGHTALYWYRQSLGQGLEFLIYFQGNSAPDKSGLPSDRFSAERTGGSVSTLTIQRTQQEDSAVYLCARSVNPGTDTQYFGPGTRLTVL.

V usage is TRBV6-6 and J usage is TRBJ2-3; D is undetermined. Germline V gene data show CDR1 as MNHNY and CDR2 as SVGAGI (reference sequence). The ends were cut back, 2 bases at V and 0 bases at J, with 9 bases in the middle. This CDR3 contains 15 residues. The CDR3 sequence: CASSYGISSTDTQYF. CDR3 sequence (DNA): TGTGCCAGCAGTTACGGGATTAGTAGCACAGATACGCAGTATTTT.

V gene TRBV20-1 combines with J gene TRBJ2-5, with TRBD2 identical over 15 bases. The germline CDR1 and CDR2 sequences are DFQATT and SNEGSKA (reference sequence). Trimming at V came to 1 base and at J to 2 bases, leaving 2 bases not matched to a gene. This CDR3 has 16 amino acids. CDR3 protein: CSARGTSGGDQETQYF. CDR3 DNA: TGCAGTGCTAGAGGGACTAGCGGGGGGGATCAAGAGACCCAGTACTTC.

V usage is TRBV19 and J usage is TRBJ1-5; D is uncertain. V gave up 1 base and J gave up 6 bases, with 7 bases separating them. The CDR3 sequence is 13 residues long. Per the germline V gene, CDR1 is LNHDA and CDR2 is SQIVND (reference sequence). Written as DNA, the CDR3 is TGTGCCAGTAGTATAGGCCCCAGTCAGCCCCAGCATTTT. Translation: CASSIGPSQPQHF.

A note on this clonotype: A clone one base away is much larger, so this may be a read error. This chain joins TRBV5-1 and TRBJ2-3; no reliable D call. The length of the CDR3 is 15 residues. Trimming took 1 base from V and 0 from J, leaving 9 bases between them. Germline V gene sequence: CDR1 SGHRS, CDR2 YFSETQ. The CDR3 DNA sequence: TGCGCCAGCAGCTTGCAGAGACGGAGCACAGATACGCAGTATTTT. This codes for CASSLQRRSTDTQYF. Based on the CDR3 plus reference TRBV5-1 and TRBJ2-3, the full variable domain is KAGVTQTPRYLIKTRGQQVTLSCSPISGHRSVSWYQQTPGQGLQFLFEYFSETQRNKGNFPGRFSGRQFSNSRSEMNVSTLELGDSALYLCASSLQRRSTDTQYFGPGTRLTVL.

V usage is TRBV10-3 and J usage is TRBJ1-2; no clear D gene. The CDR3 is 14 amino acids. The V and J ends lost 2 bases and 3 bases respectively, with 10 bases between them. Germline V gene sequence: CDR1 ENHRY, CDR2 SYGVKD. In DNA, the CDR3 is TGTGCCATCAGTGAGAAGGGTGGCGACTATGGCTACACCTTC. Translation: CAISEKGGDYGYTF.

In regard to this clonotype: A much bigger clone sits one base away, suggesting this may be a read error. The chain uses TRBV7-2 and TRBJ2-1; D is possibly TRBD2 (5 bases). TRBJ2-7 matches the DNA end more closely, so the J call is doubtful. CDR1 is SGHTA, CDR2 FQGNSA, per germline. This CDR3 contains 14 residues. The CDR3 region has the DNA TGTGCCAGCAGCCGACCTACTAGTTACAATGAGCAGTACTTC. Translating gives CASSRPTSYNEQYF.

This clonotype was counted only a few times. Since a much larger clone is just one base distant, this may be a read error. The chain employs TRBV4-2 and TRBJ2-5; tentative D call: TRBD1 (6 bases). TRBJ2-7 matches the DNA end more closely, so the J call is doubtful. CDR3 length: 13 amino acids. CDR1 and CDR2 (germline): LGHNA, YNFKEQ. Written as DNA, the CDR3 is TGTGCCAGCAGCCGAAACCCGACAGGCGAGCAGTACTTC. Protein: CASSRNPTGEQYF.

The rearrangement uses TRBV4-3 and TRBJ2-1; TRBD2 agrees at 10 bases. CDR1 is LGHNA, CDR2 YSLEER, per germline. With 0 bases clipped from V and 5 bases from J, the junction kept 7 bases outside the gene matches. The CDR3 contains 17 residues. Here the CDR3 reads CASSQDHGTSVDNEQFF. The CDR3 DNA sequence: TGCGCCAGCAGCCAAGACCACGGGACTAGCGTTGACAATGAGCAGTTCTTC.

This clonotype was counted only a few times. CDR3 sequence: CAISEGGGRSGELFF. The CDR3 coding sequence is TGTGCCATCAGTGAAGGCGGGGGCCGGAGCGGGGAGCTGTTTTTT. The V call is TRBV10-3, the J call TRBJ2-2; maybe TRBD2 (7 bases). The germline V gene encodes CDR1 ENHRY and CDR2 SYGVKD. V lost 3 bases, J lost 7 bases, and 15 bases lay in between. This CDR3 region has 15 residues.

This clonotype was detected ten times or more. The chain couples TRBV9 to TRBJ2-1; a possible D gene is TRBD2 (7 bases). This CDR3 region has 14 residues. The V gene lost 4 bases and the J gene lost 6 bases, with 14 bases spanning the gap. Germline loops: CDR1 SGDLS, CDR2 YYNGEE. Written as DNA, the CDR3 is TGTGCCAGCAGCTCCCAGGGAGGGGGCAATGAGCAGTTCTTC. Its protein is CASSSQGGGNEQFF.

The table lists this clonotype with many counts. This sequence joins TRBV7-2 and TRBJ2-7; TRBD2 might be the D (6 bases). The CDR3 contains 14 residues. Germline V lookup: CDR1 SGHTA, CDR2 FQGNSA. The ends were cut back, 4 bases at V and 6 bases at J, with 16 bases in the middle. CDR3 nucleotides: TGTGCCAGCAGCTCGGGAGCGGCAGGAGGCGAGCAGTACTTC. Translated, it gives CASSSGAAGGEQYF. The variable domain in full, completed from reference TRBV7-2 and TRBJ2-7, reads GAGVSQSPSNKVTEKGKDVELRCDPISGHTALYWYRQSLGQGLEFLIYFQGNSAPDKSGLPSDRFSAERTGGSVSTLTIQRTQQEDSAVYLCASSSGAAGGEQYFGPGTRLTVT.

This clonotype was observed at least ten times. This sequence joins TRBV3-1 and TRBJ1-2; the match to TRBD1 covers 8 bases. The CDR3 is 16 residues long. Germline V gives CDR1 LGHDT, CDR2 YNNKEL (reference sequence). V shed 0 bases and J 6 bases; nucleotides not matched to a gene: 9. In DNA, the CDR3 is TGTGCCAGCAGCCAAGATCCCCGCGACAGGGGCCATGGCTACACCTTC. It is translated as CASSQDPRDRGHGYTF.

Regarding this clonotype: A much larger clone differs by one base, so this may be a read error. The CDR3 nucleotides are TGTGCCAGCTCTAACGGGGACTTCGATGAGCAGTTCTTC. Protein sequence: CASSNGDFDEQFF. The chain recombines TRBV27 with TRBJ2-1; a possible D gene is TRBD2 (6 bases). Germline loops: CDR1 MNHEY, CDR2 SMNVEV (reference sequence). Between the trimmed V and J ends, which lost 8 bases and 8 bases, there was a span of 16 bases. This CDR3 is 13 amino acids long.

This clonotype was counted at least ten times. The CDR3 DNA is TGTGCCACCAGTGGGGGACCCTACGAGCAGTACTTC. Protein: CATSGGPYEQYF. This sequence joins TRBV24-1 and TRBJ2-7, with D perhaps given as TRBD1 or TRBD2 (5 bases each). The CDR3 spans 12 residues. The V gene's germline CDR1 is KGHDR and CDR2 SFDVKD. V was pared by 5 bases and J by 2 bases, with 6 bases between.

In this sample, this clonotype turned up many times. J is TRBJ2-7 and V is TRBV5-6, with a tentative D call TRBD1 (6 bases). This CDR3 is built from 15 residues. Germline CDR1 SGHDT, CDR2 YYEEEE. The V end was cut by 0 bases, the J end by 0 bases, with 10 bases between. The CDR3 region has the DNA TGTGCCAGCAGCTTGGCGGGGACACACTCCTACGAGCAGTACTTC. This encodes CASSLAGTHSYEQYF.

A word on this clonotype: One end of the junction fails to match germline, which may point to a read error. The chain recombines TRBV5-1 with TRBJ1-1, with TRBD1 as a possible D gene (5 bases). Per germline, CDR1 SGHRS and CDR2 YFSETQ. The CDR3 spans 15 residues. CDR3 in DNA: TGCGCCAGCAGATTGGGGGGAGTTGGGGGCACTGAAGCTTTCTTT. This gives the protein CASRLGGVGGTEAFF.

With respect to this clonotype: The junction and the germline gene differ at one end; a read error may be behind it. This rearrangement joins TRBV3-1 to TRBJ1-5; D is perhaps TRBD1 (5 bases). The CDR3 has 15 amino acids. CDR1 is LGHDT and CDR2 is YNNKEL in the germline V gene (reference sequence). The CDR3 sequence: CASSQGGEGNQPRHF. The CDR3 nucleotides are TGTGCCAGCAGCCAAGGGGGGGAGGGCAATCAGCCCCGGCATTTT.

J is TRBJ1-4 and V is TRBV20-1; D gene ambiguous. The CDR3 has 13 residues. V was clipped by 3 bases and J by 8 bases, with 13 bases between them. Germline values: CDR1 DFQATT, CDR2 SNEGSKA (reference sequence). The chain's CDR3 is CSARLLGREKLFF. CDR3 nucleotide sequence: TGCAGTGCTAGGTTGTTGGGCAGGGAAAAACTGTTTTTT.

In its sample, this clonotype was seen a few times. V and J are TRBV7-9 and TRBJ2-5, with 7 bases fitting TRBD2. Germline V lookup: CDR1 SEHNR, CDR2 FQNEAQ (reference sequence). The CDR3 consists of 16 residues. V lost 3 bases, J lost 11 bases, and 18 bases stayed unmatched. The CDR3: CASSFGTGGTPPKQYF. The DNA of the CDR3 is TGTGCCAGCAGCTTCGGAACGGGGGGAACCCCCCCAAAGCAGTACTTC.

This clonotype came up many times. This chain's CDR3 is CASSRDRGGKEQFF. CDR3 DNA sequence: TGTGCCAGCAGCCGGGACAGGGGGGGGAAGGAGCAGTTCTTC. The J gene is TRBJ2-1, the V gene TRBV4-2, with 11 bases fitting TRBD1. The length of the CDR3 is 14 residues. Losses at the gene ends were 4 bases for V and 10 bases for J; bases not matched to a gene: 6. Germline loops: CDR1 LGHNA, CDR2 YNFKEQ.

This clonotype has only a few counts. It may be a read error: a sequence one base away is much more abundant. The chain recombines TRBV20-1 with TRBJ2-1; D gene ambiguous. The CDR3 contains 12 residues. The germline V gene has CDR1 DFQATT and CDR2 SNEGSKA (reference sequence). Trimming took off 0 bases at V and 6 bases at J, with 6 bases between the two ends. CDR3 in DNA: TGCAGTGCTAGAGATAGGAGCAATGAGCAGTTCTTC. This codes for CSARDRSNEQFF.

On this clonotype itself: A much larger clone is a single base away; this may be a read error. The V call is TRBV4-3, the J call TRBJ2-1; D is undetermined. The J call may be in error: the DNA end matches TRBJ2-7 better. CDR3 length: 16 residues. Looked up from germline, CDR1 is LGHNA and CDR2 is YSLEER. CDR3 in DNA: TGCGCCAGCAGCCAGACTTTCCAGAGCTCCTACAATGAGCAGTACTTC. The encoded protein is CASSQTFQSSYNEQYF.

Of note for this clonotype: With a much larger clone just one base away, this may be a read error. The chain carries TRBV6-6 and TRBJ2-1, with TRBD2 matching over 9 bases. The CDR3 spans 15 residues. Germline values: CDR1 MNHNY, CDR2 SVGAGI (reference sequence). Trimming at V came to 0 bases and at J to 7 bases, leaving 4 bases not matched to a gene. Here the CDR3 reads CASSYSLAGRNEQFF. In DNA, the CDR3 is TGTGCCAGCAGTTACTCCCTAGCGGGGAGGAATGAGCAGTTCTTC.

The sample holds many counts of this clonotype. The chain combines TRBV4-1 with TRBJ2-7; 11 bases map to TRBD2. V trimming: 2 bases; J trimming: 2 bases; junction bases outside the gene matches: 2. Germline CDR1 reads MGHRA; CDR2 reads YSYEKL. CDR3 length: 15 residues. CDR3 nucleotides: TGCGCCAGCAGCCAAATAGCGGGGGGGACCTACGAGCAGTACTTC. Protein: CASSQIAGGTYEQYF.

On this clonotype: A much larger clone sits a single nucleotide away, making a read error possible. The chain combines TRBV2 with TRBJ2-1; TRBD2 matches 13 bases. CDR3 size: 15 residues. Germline CDR1 reads SNHLY; CDR2 reads FYNNEI. CDR3 DNA sequence: TGTGCCAGCAGGGCACTAGCGGGGGGGGGCAATGGGCAGTTCTTC. Protein product: CASRALAGGGNGQFF.

Many counts were recorded for this clonotype. This chain joins TRBV28 and TRBJ2-6, with TRBD2 identical over 10 bases. The trim removed 6 bases at V and 0 bases at J, leaving 8 bases unmatched. The V gene's germline CDR1 is MDHEN and CDR2 SYDVKM. The CDR3 has 18 amino acids. The CDR3 DNA is TGTGCCAGCAGCCCGCCTAGCGGGGGCCTCTCTGGGGCCAACGTCCTGACTTTC. This codes for CASSPPSGGLSGANVLTF.

This clonotype has a handful of counts. The CDR3 here is CASKFQGGQPQHF. The DNA for the CDR3 is TGTGCCAGCAAGTTCCAGGGGGGTCAGCCCCAGCATTTT. The gene calls are TRBV6-2 or TRBV6-3 and TRBJ1-5; 7 bases line up with TRBD1. J lost 6 bases, V lost 7 bases, and 6 bases had no gene match. Germline V gene sequence: CDR1 MNHEY, CDR2 SVGEGT. The CDR3 loop spans 13 amino acids.